These 30 T cell receptor beta chains were sequenced from one sample in a study of blood T cell repertoires in COVID-19. TCRdb keeps only in-frame clones here, not all; method: immunoSEQ multiplex PCR. The data show 200,000 or so clones, with approximately 84% seen just once and about 6.9% held by the top ten. Sample: peripheral blood. The receptors shown here come from a human donor with acute or convalescent COVID-19. The donor label of this sample is uncertain.

The CDR3 loop is CASSTRETSTGELFF. The CDR3 DNA is TGTGCCAGTTCCACTAGGGAGACTTCCACCGGGGAGCTGTTTTTT. The genes are TRBV19 and TRBJ2-2; TRBD2 is a possible D gene (5 bases). Germline V gene sequence: CDR1 LNHDA, CDR2 SQIVND (reference sequence). Trimming removed 8 bases from V and 4 bases from J, with 17 bases in between. The CDR3 consists of 15 residues. Variable domain in full (rest from reference TRBV19 and TRBJ2-2): DGGITQSPKYLFRKEGQNVTLSCEQNLNHDAMYWYRQDPGQGLRLIYYSQIVNDFQKGDIAEGYSVSREKKESFPLTVTSAQKNPTAFYLCASSTRETSTGELFFGEGSRLTVL.

V and J are TRBV6-2 or TRBV6-3 and TRBJ2-7; D gene unclear. Between the trimmed V and J ends, which lost 2 bases and 2 bases, there was a span of 16 bases. The CDR3 loop spans 16 amino acids. Germline lookup yields CDR1 MNHEY and CDR2 SVGEGT. The chain's CDR3 is CASSYPPPGLTYEQYF. CDR3 nucleotide sequence: TGTGCCAGCAGTTACCCCCCCCCAGGCCTAACCTACGAGCAGTACTTC.

This rearrangement joins TRBV5-8 to TRBJ1-1; D gene ambiguous. CDR3 size: 13 residues. The V end lost 0 bases, the J end lost 5 bases, and 8 bases lay between the germline ends. The germline gives CDR1 SGHTS, CDR2 YDEGEE. In DNA form, the CDR3 reads TGTGCCAGCAGCTTGGACCGGGGTACTGAAGCTTTCTTT. It translates to CASSLDRGTEAFF. Using reference TRBV5-8 and TRBJ1-1 for the parts outside the CDR3, the full variable domain is EAGVTQSPTHLIKTRGQQATLRCSPISGHTSVYWYQQALGLGLQFLLWYDEGEERNRGNFPPRFSGRQFPNYSSELNVNALELEDSALYLCASSLDRGTEAFFGQGTRLTVV.

This clone was counted a single time. The V call is TRBV19, the J call TRBJ1-5, with D possibly matching TRBD1 (5 bases). This CDR3 comprises 18 residues. Germline V gene data show CDR1 as LNHDA and CDR2 as SQIVND (reference sequence). Trimming stripped 6 bases from V and 0 bases from J, with 21 bases between. CDR3 bases: TGTGCCAGTAGCACAACATCGGTAGGGAGGGGTAGCAATCAGCCCCAGCATTTT. Translated, it gives CASSTTSVGRGSNQPQHF.

The V call is TRBV11-2, the J call TRBJ1-6; a possible D gene is TRBD1 (6 bases). Germline CDR1 reads SGHAT; CDR2 reads FQNNGV. The CDR3 totals 15 residues. Trimming removed 1 base from V and 10 bases from J, with 14 bases in between. DNA of the CDR3: TGTGCCAGCAGCTTAGGAGTCAACAGGGACTCACCCCTCCACTTT. This sequence encodes CASSLGVNRDSPLHF.

This clone was counted once. This sequence joins TRBV5-1 and TRBJ1-1, with a weak D call TRBD1 (6 bases). The CDR3 loop spans 16 amino acids. V was shortened by 4 bases and J by 0 bases, with 16 bases between the two germline ends. Germline assignment: CDR1 SGHRS and CDR2 YFSETQ. The CDR3 DNA is TGCGCCAGCAGCGAACAGGGTGTGGGGGTGAACACTGAAGCTTTCTTT. This sequence encodes CASSEQGVGVNTEAFF.

The chain carries TRBV10-3 and TRBJ2-5; the match to TRBD2 covers 7 bases. The CDR3 sequence is 13 residues long. The germline V gene encodes CDR1 ENHRY and CDR2 SYGVKD. V was clipped by 8 bases and J by 3 bases; unmatched bases: 6. This CDR3 is CAIAGRREETQYF. In DNA, the CDR3 is TGTGCCATCGCCGGGAGGAGGGAAGAGACCCAGTACTTC.

The chain employs TRBV11-1 and TRBJ2-1; no firm D call. The germline CDR1 and CDR2 sequences are SGHAT and FQDESV (reference sequence). The CDR3 contains 15 residues. V was clipped by 3 bases and J by 3 bases, with 12 bases between them. CDR3 loop: CASSFQTGNYNEQFF. CDR3 nucleotide sequence: TGTGCCAGCAGCTTTCAAACGGGTAACTACAATGAGCAGTTCTTC.

CDR3 region: CASTLALPAYEQYF. The CDR3 bases are TGTGCCAGCACTCTAGCGTTGCCCGCCTACGAGCAGTACTTC. V and J are TRBV6-5 and TRBJ2-7; tentative D call: TRBD2 (6 bases). The CDR3 extends over 14 amino acids. With 7 bases removed from V and 2 bases from J, the gap between germline ends came to 15 bases. CDR1 and CDR2 (germline): MNHEY, SVGAGI.

The table lists this clone with a count of one. The V gene is TRBV7-8, the J gene TRBJ2-1; 13 bases align to TRBD2. There are 16 residues in the CDR3. Germline V gene lookup returns CDR1 SGHVS and CDR2 FQNEAQ. Trimming took 3 bases from V and 8 from J; bases not matched to a gene: 7. The CDR3: CASSFSGTSGKHEQFF. The DNA for the CDR3 is TGTGCCAGCAGCTTTTCCGGGACTAGCGGGAAGCATGAGCAGTTCTTC.

The rearrangement uses TRBV28 and TRBJ2-1, with TRBD2 identical over 14 bases. CDR1 is MDHEN and CDR2 is SYDVKM in the germline V gene. The CDR3 runs 14 residues. V lost 11 bases and J lost 8; bases outside the gene matches: 8. The CDR3 DNA follows: TGTGCCCACAGGGGACTAGCGGGAGCGGATGAGCAGTTCTTC. Its translation is CAHRGLAGADEQFF.

V usage is TRBV28 and J usage is TRBJ2-5, with D unresolved. Germline-derived CDR1 and CDR2 are MDHEN and SYDVKM. Trimming took 8 bases from V and 4 from J, leaving 8 bases between them. The CDR3 loop spans 11 amino acids. The CDR3 sequence: CASEGAETQYF. CDR3 sequence (DNA): TGTGCCAGCGAAGGAGCAGAGACCCAGTACTTC.

V gene TRBV5-6 combines with J gene TRBJ2-7; 10 bases fit TRBD1. CDR3 size: 13 residues. CDR1 is SGHDT and CDR2 is YYEEEE in the germline V gene. The V and J ends lost 4 bases and 5 bases, in that order; junction bases with no gene match: 3. The CDR3 DNA follows: TGTGCCAGCAGCAGGGACAGGGGAAACGAGCAGTACTTC. Translating gives CASSRDRGNEQYF.

The chain is built from TRBV6-5 and TRBJ1-4; 8 bases agree with TRBD1. V trimming: 8 bases; J trimming: 8 bases; junction bases outside the gene matches: 10. The CDR3 totals 14 residues. Germline CDR1 is MNHEY and CDR2 is SVGAGI. The CDR3 DNA reads as TGTGCCAGCGTGGACAGGGAGGTTCTGGAAAAACTGTTTTTT. Amino acid sequence: CASVDREVLEKLFF.

There are a few counts of this clone. The J gene is TRBJ1-1, the V gene TRBV19; perhaps TRBD1 as D (6 bases). This CDR3 is built from 13 residues. Trimming left V 7 bases short and J 4 bases short, with 13 bases between. The germline V gene has CDR1 LNHDA and CDR2 SQIVND (reference sequence). In DNA, the CDR3 is TGTGCCAGTAATCTTCGAGGGGGCACTGAAGCTTTCTTT. Its translation: CASNLRGGTEAFF.

This chain joins TRBV4-1 and TRBJ2-5, with 7 bases lining up with TRBD2. V gave up 0 bases and J gave up 3 bases; unmatched junction bases: 10. This CDR3 has 17 residues. Germline assignment: CDR1 MGHRA and CDR2 YSYEKL. This CDR3 reads CASSQDGGVGGKETQYF. The CDR3 coding sequence is TGCGCCAGCAGCCAAGATGGGGGGGTTGGAGGGAAAGAGACCCAGTACTTC.

The V and J genes are TRBV7-9 and TRBJ2-7; no reliable D call. The germline CDR1 and CDR2 sequences are SEHNR and FQNEAQ (reference sequence). Trimming removed 4 bases at V and 7 bases at J, with 14 bases between. CDR3 length equals 13 residues. The CDR3 reads CASSSIGRSEQYF. The CDR3 DNA reads TGTGCCAGCAGCTCCATAGGTAGGAGTGAGCAGTACTTC.

This clone was found once. This chain connects TRBV30 to TRBJ2-4; 7 bases agree with TRBD1. V was pared by 1 base and J by 0 bases, with 3 bases of the junction left unmatched. The CDR3 has 15 residues. Germline V gene lookup returns CDR1 GTSNPN and CDR2 SVGIG (reference sequence). The CDR3 bases are TGTGCCTGGAGTGGACAGGGTTTAGCCAAAAACATTCAGTACTTC. Translated: CAWSGQGLAKNIQYF.

The chain carries TRBV27 and TRBJ1-2; possible D gene TRBD1, 5 bases. Trimming cost V 4 bases and J 7 bases, with 16 bases left between them. Germline CDR1 and CDR2: MNHEY and SMNVEV (reference sequence). The CDR3 is made up of 14 amino acids. This CDR3 reads CASSSYGGSGGYTF. CDR3 DNA: TGTGCCAGCAGTTCTTATGGGGGGTCGGGTGGCTACACCTTC.

The chain joins TRBV2 to TRBJ2-1, with a weak D call TRBD2 (6 bases). V lost 4 bases and J 2 bases, leaving 18 bases between the germline ends. Germline values: CDR1 SNHLY, CDR2 FYNNEI. The length of the CDR3 is 17 residues. CDR3 protein: CASSAALAPVAYNEQFF. DNA of the CDR3: TGTGCCAGCAGTGCGGCCCTAGCGCCTGTCGCCTACAATGAGCAGTTCTTC.

The chain joins TRBV5-8 to TRBJ2-2; D may be TRBD1 (6 bases). CDR3 size: 15 residues. Between the trimmed V and J ends, which lost 0 bases and 5 bases, there was a span of 11 bases. The V gene's germline CDR1 is SGHTS and CDR2 YDEGEE. CDR3 DNA sequence: TGTGCCAGCAGCTTGGGACAGAGGGGGACCGGGGAGCTGTTTTTT. Residues: CASSLGQRGTGELFF.

J is TRBJ2-3 and V is TRBV7-3, with TRBD2 matching over 7 bases. CDR1 and CDR2 from the germline V gene are SGHTA and FQGTGA. This CDR3 has 17 amino acids. V lost 2 bases to trimming and J lost 2 bases; unmatched junction nucleotides: 10. The CDR3 DNA reads as TGTGCCAGCAGCTTAGGGGAGGGGCGGGAGCTCACAGATACGCAGTATTTT. Translating gives CASSLGEGRELTDTQYF.

The CDR3 DNA is TGTGCCAGCAGCTCGGACAGGGGGCCCATCTACGAGCAGTACTTC. Translated, it gives CASSSDRGPIYEQYF. This chain joins TRBV9 and TRBJ2-7; 11 bases map to TRBD1. The CDR3 consists of 15 residues. J was trimmed by 3 bases and V by 4 bases; bases with no gene match: 6. Germline loops: CDR1 SGDLS, CDR2 YYNGEE.

In nucleotides, the CDR3 is TGTGCCAGCAGAACCACAGGGTATAGCAATCAGCCCCAGCATTTT. The encoded protein is CASRTTGYSNQPQHF. J is TRBJ1-5 and V is TRBV6-6, with D possibly TRBD1 on 6 matching bases. Germline V gives CDR1 MNHNY, CDR2 SVGAGI (reference sequence). The germline V and J ends were trimmed by 6 bases and 0 bases, with 12 bases remaining between them. This CDR3 has 15 amino acids.

The chain has TRBV24-1 and TRBJ1-1; 7 nucleotides align to TRBD1. The junction had 5 bases not matched to a gene; V was cut back by 5 bases and J by 9 bases. CDR1 is KGHDR, CDR2 SFDVKD, per germline. The CDR3 sequence is 12 residues long. The CDR3 sequence is CATSATTGKAFF. CDR3 in DNA: TGTGCCACCAGTGCCACGACAGGGAAAGCTTTCTTT.

The rearrangement uses TRBV9 and TRBJ2-5; 15 bases match TRBD2. The CDR3 totals 15 residues. Germline lookup yields CDR1 SGDLS and CDR2 YYNGEE. J was trimmed by 9 bases and V by 3 bases; bases with no gene match: 6. CDR3 region: CASSGTSGRGGAQYF. The CDR3 DNA sequence: TGTGCCAGCAGCGGGACTAGCGGGAGGGGCGGGGCCCAGTACTTC.

J is TRBJ2-1 and V is TRBV5-1; 9 bases fit TRBD1. The CDR3 length is 16 residues. The germline CDR1 and CDR2 sequences are SGHRS and YFSETQ. V shed 3 bases and J 6 bases; nucleotides not matched to a gene: 10. The chain's CDR3 is CASSSGQGSAFNEQFF. The CDR3 bases are TGCGCCAGCAGCTCGGGACAGGGATCGGCCTTCAATGAGCAGTTCTTC.

The rearrangement joins TRBV11-2 to TRBJ1-6, with D perhaps TRBD1 (5 bases). CDR1 is SGHAT and CDR2 is FQNNGV in the germline V gene. This CDR3 spans 13 amino acids. V lost 1 base and J 15 bases, leaving 13 bases between the germline ends. CDR3 bases: TGTGCCAGCAGCTTAGTAGCCGCCGGGGGCCTCCACTTT. Translation: CASSLVAAGGLHF.

The V gene is TRBV28, the J gene TRBJ1-1; D remains unclear. The V end was cut by 6 bases, the J end by 6 bases, with 20 bases between. Looked up from germline, CDR1 is MDHEN and CDR2 is SYDVKM. The CDR3 is made up of 15 amino acids. The CDR3 loop is CASSPPVAKRAEAFF. In DNA, the CDR3 is TGTGCCAGCAGCCCTCCGGTCGCTAAACGGGCTGAAGCTTTCTTT.

This rearrangement joins TRBV6-2 or TRBV6-3 to TRBJ2-7; 11 bases fit TRBD2. Germline CDR1 MNHEY, CDR2 SVGEGT. Trimming cost V 6 bases and J 0 bases; bases outside gene matches: 10. CDR3 length: 17 amino acids. The chain's CDR3 is CASSKRTSGQSSYEQYF. For the CDR3, the DNA is TGTGCCAGCAGCAAACGGACTAGCGGGCAAAGCTCCTACGAGCAGTACTTC.